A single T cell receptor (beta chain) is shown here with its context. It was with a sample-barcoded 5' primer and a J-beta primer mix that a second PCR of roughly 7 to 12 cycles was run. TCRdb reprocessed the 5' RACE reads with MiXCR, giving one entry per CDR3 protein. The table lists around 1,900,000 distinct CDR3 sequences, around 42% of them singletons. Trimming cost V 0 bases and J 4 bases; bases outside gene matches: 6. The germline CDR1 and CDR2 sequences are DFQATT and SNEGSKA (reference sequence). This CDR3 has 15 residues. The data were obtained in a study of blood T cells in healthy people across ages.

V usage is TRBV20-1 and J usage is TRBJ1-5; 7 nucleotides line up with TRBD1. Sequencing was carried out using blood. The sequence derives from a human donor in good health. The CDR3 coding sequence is TGCAGTGCTAGAGATTCGGGACAGACAAATCAGCCCCAGCATTTT. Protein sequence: CSARDSGQTNQPQHF.